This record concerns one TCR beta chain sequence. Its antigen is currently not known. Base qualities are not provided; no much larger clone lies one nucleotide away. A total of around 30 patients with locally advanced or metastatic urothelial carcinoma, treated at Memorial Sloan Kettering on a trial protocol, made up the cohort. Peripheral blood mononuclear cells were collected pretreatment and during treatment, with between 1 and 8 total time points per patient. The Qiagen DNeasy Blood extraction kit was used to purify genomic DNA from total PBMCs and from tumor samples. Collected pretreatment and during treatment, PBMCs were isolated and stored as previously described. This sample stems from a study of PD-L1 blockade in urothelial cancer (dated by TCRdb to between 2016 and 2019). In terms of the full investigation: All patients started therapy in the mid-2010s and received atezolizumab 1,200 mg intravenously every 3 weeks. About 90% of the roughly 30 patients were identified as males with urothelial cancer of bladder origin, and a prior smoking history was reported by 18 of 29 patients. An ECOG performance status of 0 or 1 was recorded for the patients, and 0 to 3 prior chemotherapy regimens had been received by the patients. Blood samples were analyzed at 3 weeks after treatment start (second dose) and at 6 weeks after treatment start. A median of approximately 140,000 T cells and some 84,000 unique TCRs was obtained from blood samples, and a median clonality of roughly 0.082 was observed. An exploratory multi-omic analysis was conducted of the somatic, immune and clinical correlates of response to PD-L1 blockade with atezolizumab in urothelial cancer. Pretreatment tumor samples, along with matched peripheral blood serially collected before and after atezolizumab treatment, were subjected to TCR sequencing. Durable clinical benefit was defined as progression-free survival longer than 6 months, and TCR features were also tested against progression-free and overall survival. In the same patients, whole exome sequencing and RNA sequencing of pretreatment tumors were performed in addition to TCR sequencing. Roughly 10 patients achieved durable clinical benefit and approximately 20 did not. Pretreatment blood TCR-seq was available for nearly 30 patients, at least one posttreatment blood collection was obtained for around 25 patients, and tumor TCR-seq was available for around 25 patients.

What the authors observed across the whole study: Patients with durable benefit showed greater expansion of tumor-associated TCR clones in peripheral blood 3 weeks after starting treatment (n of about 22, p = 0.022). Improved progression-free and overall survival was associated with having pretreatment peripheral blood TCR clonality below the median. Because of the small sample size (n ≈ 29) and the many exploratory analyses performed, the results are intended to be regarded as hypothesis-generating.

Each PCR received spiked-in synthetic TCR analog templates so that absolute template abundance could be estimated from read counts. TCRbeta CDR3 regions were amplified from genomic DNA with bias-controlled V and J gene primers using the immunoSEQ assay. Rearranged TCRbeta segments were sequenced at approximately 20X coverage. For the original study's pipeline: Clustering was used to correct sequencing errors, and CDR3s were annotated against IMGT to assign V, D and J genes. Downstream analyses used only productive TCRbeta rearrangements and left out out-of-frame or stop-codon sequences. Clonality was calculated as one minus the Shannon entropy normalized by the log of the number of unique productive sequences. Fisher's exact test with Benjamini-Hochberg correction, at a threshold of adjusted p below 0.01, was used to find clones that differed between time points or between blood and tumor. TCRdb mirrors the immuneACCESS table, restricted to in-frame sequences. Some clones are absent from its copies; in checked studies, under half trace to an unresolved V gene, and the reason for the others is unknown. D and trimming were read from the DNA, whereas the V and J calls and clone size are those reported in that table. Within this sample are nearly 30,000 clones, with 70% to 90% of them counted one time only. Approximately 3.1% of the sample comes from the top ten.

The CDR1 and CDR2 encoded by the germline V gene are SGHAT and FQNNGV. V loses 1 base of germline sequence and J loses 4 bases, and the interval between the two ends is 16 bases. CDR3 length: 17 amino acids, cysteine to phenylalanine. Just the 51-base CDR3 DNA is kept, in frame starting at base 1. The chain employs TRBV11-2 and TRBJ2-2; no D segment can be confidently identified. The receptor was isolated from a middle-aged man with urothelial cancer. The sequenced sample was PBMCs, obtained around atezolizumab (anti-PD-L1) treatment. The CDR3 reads CASSLGRVARGTGELFF. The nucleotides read TGTGCCAGCAGCTTAGGCCGGGTTGCTAGAGGCACCGGGGAGCTGTTTTTT. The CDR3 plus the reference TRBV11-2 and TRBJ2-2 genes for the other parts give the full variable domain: EAGVAQSPRYKIIEKRQSVAFWCNPISGHATLYWYQQILGQGPKLLIQFQNNGVVDDSQLPKDRFSAERLKGVDSTLKIQPAKLEDSAVYLCASSLGRVARGTGELFFGEGSRLTVL.